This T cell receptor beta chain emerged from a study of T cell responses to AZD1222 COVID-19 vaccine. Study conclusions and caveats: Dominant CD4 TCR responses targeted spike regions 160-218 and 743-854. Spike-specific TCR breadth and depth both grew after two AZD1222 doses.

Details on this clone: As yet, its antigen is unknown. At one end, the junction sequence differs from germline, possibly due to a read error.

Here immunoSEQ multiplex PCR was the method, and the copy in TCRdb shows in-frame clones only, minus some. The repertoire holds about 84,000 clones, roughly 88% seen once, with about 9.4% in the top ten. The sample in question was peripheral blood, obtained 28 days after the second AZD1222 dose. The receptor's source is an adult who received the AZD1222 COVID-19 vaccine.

As DNA, the CDR3 is TGTGCCAGCAGTTTATTGCAGGCGTCGCTCTTC. This gives the protein CASSLLQASLF. The chain combines TRBV28 with TRBJ1-2; D gene ambiguous. Looked up from germline, CDR1 is MDHEN and CDR2 is SYDVKM. This CDR3 is 11 amino acids long.